This T cell receptor beta chain was obtained from a study of Graves' ophthalmopathy and Graves' hyperthyroidism. Study at large: Researchers classed hyperthyroidism as stable given no ophthalmopathy within 18 months of follow-up.

Amplification targeted the TCR beta CDR3 regions, with RNA transcripts as the source material. RT-PCR in the first round used HTBI primers; a second-round multiplex PCR followed. TCRdb reprocessed the multiplex PCR reads with MiXCR, giving one entry per CDR3 protein. The sample has around 1.1 million distinct CDR3 sequences; about 35% are singletons. The authors diagnosed from clinical symptoms, serum thyroxine, TRAb, thyroid ultrasound and orbital computed tomography. Study outcomes and limitations: Most thyroid-expanded clonotypes exceeding 0.001 frequency were also found in blood. Ophthalmopathy progression prediction by the model yielded a sensitivity of approximately 71% and a specificity of 72.22%.

Germline values: CDR1 SQVTM, CDR2 ANQGSEA. The CDR3 loop spans 13 amino acids. J lost 5 bases, V lost 5 bases, and 8 bases had no gene match. On this clonotype: Its antigen remains unknown.

The receptor was derived from an adult man with Graves' hyperthyroidism. The material sequenced was peripheral blood or thyroid tissue (not recorded which). The chain employs TRBV29-1 and TRBJ2-5; 7 bases match TRBD2. The CDR3: CSVRRETEETQYF. CDR3 DNA sequence: TGCAGCGTTCGGCGGGAGACGGAGGAGACCCAGTACTTC.